The text below deals with one T cell receptor (beta chain). Libraries were prepared by immunoSEQ multiplex PCR; TCRdb keeps only in-frame clonotypes and omits some of them. Of a few hundred thousand clones listed, approximately 80% were seen once; the top ten hold roughly 1.2%. The sample is drawn from a study of blood T cell repertoires in COVID-19. Study overall: Samples representing acute and convalescent COVID-19 were sourced from the United States, Italy and Spain.

This CDR3 has 16 residues. V gave up 3 bases and J gave up 1 base; unmatched junction bases: 6. Germline assignment: CDR1 SGHRS and CDR2 YFSETQ. Specimen: peripheral blood. This TCR came from a human donor with acute or convalescent COVID-19. The donor label of this sample is uncertain. The gene calls are TRBV5-1 and TRBJ2-5; TRBD2 matches 10 bases. The CDR3 reads CASSSLGLARQETQYF. CDR3 coding DNA: TGCGCCAGCAGCTCCTTGGGACTAGCGCGCCAAGAGACCCAGTACTTC. Complete variable domain (other parts from reference TRBV5-1 and TRBJ2-5): KAGVTQTPRYLIKTRGQQVTLSCSPISGHRSVSWYQQTPGQGLQFLFEYFSETQRNKGNFPGRFSGRQFSNSRSEMNVSTLELGDSALYLCASSSLGLARQETQYFGPGTRLLVL.